A selection of T cell receptor beta chains follows, all from one sample in a study of cytomegalovirus exposure and HLA in healthy donors. Sequencing used immunoSEQ multiplex PCR; TCRdb keeps in-frame clones, though not all of them. The data hold 200,000 or so clones, with about 80% observed a single time. Sequenced input: PBMCs. All receptors derive from a woman between 18 and 29 years old in good health and CMV-seropositive. Both conserved end residues are part of each CDR3. The order of the fields is clone size, D gene, J gene, V gene, CDR3 length, CDR3 protein, CDR3 DNA. A D gene is named only where the DNA matches it firmly. Size is stated for part of the rows, as once, few or many counts, or as a class when the clone is expanded.

abundance: NA
d_gene: TRBD1
j_gene: TRBJ1-5
v_gene: TRBV30
len: 14
CDR3aa: CAWTPDRAIQPQHF
CDR3nt: TGTGCCTGGACGCCGGACAGGGCTATTCAGCCCCAGCATTTT

abundance: NA
d_gene: NA
j_gene: TRBJ2-6
v_gene: TRBV18
len: 16
CDR3aa: CASSPWVSAGANVLTF
CDR3nt: TGTGCCAGCTCACCATGGGTTAGCGCTGGGGCCAACGTCCTGACTTTC

abundance: NA
d_gene: NA
j_gene: TRBJ1-2
v_gene: TRBV19
len: 15
CDR3aa: CASSIGPGGAYGYTF
CDR3nt: TGTGCCAGTAGTATAGGCCCTGGCGGGGCTTATGGCTACACCTTC

abundance: NA
d_gene: TRBD2
j_gene: TRBJ2-7
v_gene: TRBV7-9
len: 16
CDR3aa: CASSPVETSGGYEQYF
CDR3nt: TGTGCCAGCAGTCCGGTGGAGACTAGCGGGGGCTACGAGCAGTACTTC

abundance: NA
d_gene: NA
j_gene: TRBJ1-1
v_gene: TRBV6-1
len: 15
CDR3aa: CASTRTQGANTEAFF
CDR3nt: TGTGCCAGCACCCGAACCCAGGGTGCGAACACTGAAGCTTTCTTT

abundance: NA
d_gene: TRBD2
j_gene: TRBJ2-3
v_gene: TRBV7-8
len: 16
CDR3aa: CASSRPPSGGTDTQYF
CDR3nt: TGTGCCAGCAGCCGCCCGCCTAGCGGGGGAACAGATACGCAGTATTTT

abundance: NA
d_gene: NA
j_gene: TRBJ1-2
v_gene: TRBV6-4
len: 11
CDR3aa: CASSVQWGYTF
CDR3nt: TGTGCCAGCAGTGTCCAGTGGGGCTACACCTTC

abundance: NA
d_gene: TRBD2
j_gene: TRBJ2-3
v_gene: TRBV9
len: 15
CDR3aa: CASSVQLAGVDTQYF
CDR3nt: TGTGCCAGCAGCGTTCAACTAGCGGGGGTAGATACGCAGTATTTT

abundance: NA
d_gene: TRBD1
j_gene: TRBJ2-5
v_gene: TRBV12-5
len: 16
CDR3aa: CASGLVLGQGVGTQYF
CDR3nt: TGTGCTAGTGGTTTGGTACTGGGACAGGGCGTGGGGACCCAGTACTTC

abundance: NA
d_gene: NA
j_gene: TRBJ2-3
v_gene: TRBV5-1
len: 15
CDR3aa: CASSMAPALTDTQYF
CDR3nt: TGCGCCAGCAGCATGGCCCCTGCCCTAACAGATACGCAGTATTTT

abundance: NA
d_gene: TRBD1
j_gene: TRBJ1-4
v_gene: TRBV10-3
len: 17
CDR3aa: CAISESQLGTVPEKLFF
CDR3nt: TGTGCCATCAGTGAGTCACAACTCGGGACAGTTCCTGAAAAACTGTTTTTT

abundance: NA
d_gene: NA
j_gene: TRBJ1-1
v_gene: TRBV25-1
len: 12
CDR3aa: CASSEREFEAFF
CDR3nt: TGTGCCAGCAGTGAGAGGGAGTTTGAAGCTTTCTTT

abundance: NA
d_gene: NA
j_gene: TRBJ2-7
v_gene: TRBV5-4
len: 13
CDR3aa: CASSLVQGYEQYF
CDR3nt: TGTGCCAGCAGCTTGGTACAGGGCTACGAGCAGTACTTC

abundance: few
d_gene: NA
j_gene: TRBJ2-7
v_gene: TRBV29-1
len: 16
CDR3aa: CSVEGRAAGGSYEQYF
CDR3nt: TGCAGCGTTGAGGGCAGGGCCGCAGGGGGGTCCTACGAGCAGTACTTC

abundance: NA
d_gene: TRBD1
j_gene: TRBJ2-7
v_gene: TRBV19
len: 14
CDR3aa: CASKGRDRGYEQYF
CDR3nt: TGTGCCAGCAAAGGCCGGGACAGAGGCTACGAGCAGTACTTC

abundance: few
d_gene: NA
j_gene: TRBJ2-2
v_gene: TRBV19
len: 15
CDR3aa: CASRSGQGNTGELFF
CDR3nt: TGTGCCAGTAGATCGGGACAAGGGAACACCGGGGAGCTGTTTTTT

abundance: few
d_gene: NA
j_gene: TRBJ1-3
v_gene: TRBV7-2
len: 14
CDR3aa: CASSLANTRNTIYF
CDR3nt: TGTGCCAGCAGCTTAGCTAATACTAGGAACACCATATATTTT

abundance: once
d_gene: TRBD2
j_gene: TRBJ2-5
v_gene: TRBV4-3
len: 16
CDR3aa: CASSQGNSGGAETQYF
CDR3nt: TGCGCCAGCAGCCAAGGAAATAGCGGGGGGGCGGAGACCCAGTACTTC

abundance: NA
d_gene: NA
j_gene: TRBJ2-5
v_gene: TRBV28
len: 15
CDR3aa: CASSLGITDQETQYF
CDR3nt: TGTGCCAGCAGTTTAGGTATCACAGACCAAGAGACCCAGTACTTC

abundance: NA
d_gene: TRBD2
j_gene: TRBJ2-1
v_gene: TRBV27
len: 15
CDR3aa: CASRTAGAEDNEQFF
CDR3nt: TGTGCCAGCAGAACAGCGGGGGCAGAGGACAATGAGCAGTTCTTC